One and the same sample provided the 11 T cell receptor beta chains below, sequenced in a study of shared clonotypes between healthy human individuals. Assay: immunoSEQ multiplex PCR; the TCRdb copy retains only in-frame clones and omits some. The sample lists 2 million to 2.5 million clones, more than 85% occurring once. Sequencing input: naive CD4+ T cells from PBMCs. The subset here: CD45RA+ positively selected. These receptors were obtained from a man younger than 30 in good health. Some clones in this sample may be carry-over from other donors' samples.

CDR3 region: CASKPGGTIAEAFF. Here the CDR3 DNA reads TGCGCCAGCAAGCCAGGGGGCACGATCGCTGAAGCTTTCTTT. The chain uses TRBV5-1 and TRBJ1-1; TRBD1 matches 8 bases. The CDR3 contains 14 residues. Unmatched junction bases numbered 10, after V lost 6 bases and J lost 6 bases. Germline-derived CDR1 and CDR2 are SGHRS and YFSETQ. Using reference TRBV5-1 and TRBJ1-1 for the parts outside the CDR3, the full variable domain is KAGVTQTPRYLIKTRGQQVTLSCSPISGHRSVSWYQQTPGQGLQFLFEYFSETQRNKGNFPGRFSGRQFSNSRSEMNVSTLELGDSALYLCASKPGGTIAEAFFGQGTRLTVV.

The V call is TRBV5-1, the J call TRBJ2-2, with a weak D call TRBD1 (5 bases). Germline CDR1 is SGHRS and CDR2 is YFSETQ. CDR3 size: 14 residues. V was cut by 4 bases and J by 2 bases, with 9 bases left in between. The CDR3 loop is CASSAQGNTGELFF. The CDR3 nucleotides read TGCGCCAGCAGCGCTCAGGGAAACACCGGGGAGCTGTTTTTT. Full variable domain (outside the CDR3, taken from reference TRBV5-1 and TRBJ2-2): KAGVTQTPRYLIKTRGQQVTLSCSPISGHRSVSWYQQTPGQGLQFLFEYFSETQRNKGNFPGRFSGRQFSNSRSEMNVSTLELGDSALYLCASSAQGNTGELFFGEGSRLTVL.

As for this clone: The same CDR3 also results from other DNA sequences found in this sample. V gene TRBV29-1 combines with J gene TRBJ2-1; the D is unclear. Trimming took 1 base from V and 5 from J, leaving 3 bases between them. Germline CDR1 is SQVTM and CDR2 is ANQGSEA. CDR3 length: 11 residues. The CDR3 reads CSVEGNNEQFF. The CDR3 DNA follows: TGCAGCGTTGAAGGGAACAATGAGCAGTTCTTC.

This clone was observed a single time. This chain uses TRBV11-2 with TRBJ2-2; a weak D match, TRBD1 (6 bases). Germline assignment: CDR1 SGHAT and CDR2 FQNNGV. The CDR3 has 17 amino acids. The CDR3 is CACRRGRGHNNTGELFF. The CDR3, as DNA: TGTGCTTGCCGGAGAGGCAGGGGACACAACAACACCGGGGAGCTGTTTTTT.

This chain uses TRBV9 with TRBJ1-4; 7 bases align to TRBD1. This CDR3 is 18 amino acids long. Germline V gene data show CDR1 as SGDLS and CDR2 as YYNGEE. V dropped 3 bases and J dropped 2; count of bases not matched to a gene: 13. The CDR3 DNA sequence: TGTGCCAGCAGCGCCGGCTTACCCACAGGGGCCACTAATGAAAAACTGTTTTTT. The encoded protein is CASSAGLPTGATNEKLFF.

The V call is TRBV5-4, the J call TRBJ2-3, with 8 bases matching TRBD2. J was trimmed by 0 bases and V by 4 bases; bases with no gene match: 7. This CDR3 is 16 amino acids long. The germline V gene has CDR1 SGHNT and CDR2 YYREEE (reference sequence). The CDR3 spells CASSPLLAASTDTQYF. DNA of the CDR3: TGTGCCAGCAGCCCCTTACTAGCGGCTAGCACAGATACGCAGTATTTT.

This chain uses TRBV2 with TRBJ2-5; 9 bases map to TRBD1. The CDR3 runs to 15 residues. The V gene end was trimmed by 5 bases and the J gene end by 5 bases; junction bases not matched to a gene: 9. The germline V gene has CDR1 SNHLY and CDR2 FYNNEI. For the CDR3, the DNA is TGTGCCAGCAGTCGACAGGGGGGGATACGGGAGACCCAGTACTTC. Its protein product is CASSRQGGIRETQYF.

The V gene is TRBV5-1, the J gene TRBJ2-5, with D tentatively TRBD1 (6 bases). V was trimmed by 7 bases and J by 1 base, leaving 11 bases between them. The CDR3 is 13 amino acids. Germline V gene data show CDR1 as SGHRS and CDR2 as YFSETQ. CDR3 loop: CASHREPQETQYF. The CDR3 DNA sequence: TGCGCCAGCCACAGGGAGCCCCAAGAGACCCAGTACTTC.

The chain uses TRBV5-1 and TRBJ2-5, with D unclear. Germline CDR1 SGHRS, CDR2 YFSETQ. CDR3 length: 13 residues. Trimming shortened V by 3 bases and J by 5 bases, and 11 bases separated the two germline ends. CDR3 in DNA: TGCGCCAGCAGCTACAGATACGGGGAGACCCAGTACTTC. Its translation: CASSYRYGETQYF.

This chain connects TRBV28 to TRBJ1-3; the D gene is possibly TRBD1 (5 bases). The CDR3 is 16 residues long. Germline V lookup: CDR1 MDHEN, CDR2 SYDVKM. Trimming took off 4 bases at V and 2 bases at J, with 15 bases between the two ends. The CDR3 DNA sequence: TGTGCCAGCAGTTCCCCGGCAGGGAACACTGGAAACACCATATATTTT. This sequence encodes CASSSPAGNTGNTIYF.

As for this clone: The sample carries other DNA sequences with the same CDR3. Here the CDR3 reads CASSLVGASYEQYF. The CDR3 DNA reads as TGTGCCAGCAGCTTGGTCGGGGCATCCTACGAGCAGTACTTC. This chain links TRBV5-6 with TRBJ2-7, with D perhaps being TRBD1 or TRBD2 (5 bases each). Trimming removed 0 bases from V and 1 base from J, with 8 bases in between. The CDR3 contains 14 residues. CDR1 is SGHDT, CDR2 YYEEEE, per germline.